Listed below are T cell receptor beta chains from one sample, sequenced in a study of T cell responses to AZD1222 COVID-19 vaccine. Some clones are missing from TCRdb's copy, which holds only in-frame ones; the method was immunoSEQ multiplex PCR. The sample lists around 94,000 clones, about 88% occurring once. The source material was peripheral blood, sampled on day 0 of AZD1222 vaccination. The receptors were gathered from an adult in good health. Both conserved end residues are part of each CDR3. D genes are given only for firm matches. Clone size, where shown, is once, few, many, or a class for clones that have expanded.

TRBD1	-	TRBV9	TRBJ2-2	CASSVGPGGATGELFF	TGTGCCAGCAGCGTAGGGCCAGGGGGCGCGACCGGGGAGCTGTTTTTT
-	-	TRBV27	TRBJ2-3	CASSLSPGTDTQYF	TGTGCCAGCAGTTTATCCCCGGGCACAGATACGCAGTATTTT
-	-	TRBV11-1	TRBJ2-5	CASSLEGLGVAQYF	TGTGCCAGCAGCTTAGAGGGTTTGGGGGTGGCCCAGTACTTC
TRBD2	-	TRBV27	TRBJ2-2	CASSLVGLAGKAGTGELFF	TGTGCCAGCAGCCTGGTGGGACTAGCGGGAAAGGCCGGGACCGGGGAGCTGTTTTTT
-	-	TRBV7-2	TRBJ1-5	CASSENSNQPQHF	TGTGCCAGCAGCGAAAATAGCAATCAGCCCCAGCATTTT
-	-	TRBV28	TRBJ1-4	CASSSYEKLFF	TGTGCCAGCAGTTCCTACGAAAAACTGTTTTTT
TRBD2	-	TRBV11-2	TRBJ2-2	CASSLGGGYTGELFF	TGTGCCAGCAGCTTAGGGGGGGGATACACCGGGGAGCTGTTTTTT
-	-	TRBV7-3	TRBJ1-1	CASSLSPISEAFF	TGTGCCAGCAGCTTGAGCCCGATCTCTGAAGCTTTCTTT
-	-	TRBV4-1	TRBJ2-1	CASSQESLSLAREQFF	TGCGCCAGCAGCCAAGAATCACTCAGTCTGGCCAGAGAGCAGTTCTTC
-	few	TRBV4-3	TRBJ1-5	CASSQETLGGQPQHF	TGCGCCAGCAGCCAAGAAACCCTCGGGGGACAGCCCCAGCATTTT
TRBD2	-	TRBV7-8	TRBJ2-3	CASSWVSGRAADTQYF	TGTGCCAGCAGCTGGGTTAGCGGGAGGGCCGCAGATACGCAGTATTTT
-	-	TRBV3-1/TRBV3-2	TRBJ2-7	CASSQEGVYEQYF	TGTGCCAGCAGCCAAGAAGGGGTATACGAGCAGTACTTC
-	-	TRBV19	TRBJ2-3	CASQVDGGADTQYF	TGTGCCAGTCAAGTGGATGGTGGGGCAGATACGCAGTATTTT
-	once	TRBV5-6	TRBJ1-2	CASSLGSGGVYGYTF	TGTGCCAGCAGCTTGGGATCCGGGGGCGTCTATGGCTACACCTTC
-	-	TRBV2	TRBJ1-4	CASSEARGLEEKLFF	TGTGCCAGCAGTGAAGCGAGGGGGTTGGAGGAAAAACTGTTTTTT
TRBD2	-	TRBV7-2	TRBJ2-7	CASSPQGAGGAYEQYF	TGTGCCAGCAGCCCCCAGGGAGCGGGGGGGGCATACGAGCAGTACTTC
-	-	TRBV6-2/TRBV6-3	TRBJ2-1	CASSPADEQFF	TGTGCCAGCAGCCCCGCGGATGAGCAGTTCTTC
-	-	TRBV6-5	TRBJ1-2	CASSYSGRGNYGYTF	TGTGCCAGCAGTTACTCAGGCAGGGGAAACTATGGCTACACCTTC
-	-	TRBV6-6	TRBJ1-2	CASSPGAGHTF	TGTGCCAGCAGCCCCGGGGCTGGGCACACCTTC
-	-	TRBV12-3/TRBV12-4	TRBJ2-5	CASSWGETQYF	TGTGCCAGCAGTTGGGGGGAGACCCAGTACTTC
TRBD2	-	TRBV3-1/TRBV3-2	TRBJ2-3	CASSPQRGGSDTQYF	TGTGCCAGCAGCCCCCAGCGGGGGGGCAGCGATACGCAGTATTTT
-	-	TRBV6-5	TRBJ1-5	CASRGTGYSNQPQHF	TGTGCCAGCAGGGGGACCGGGTATAGCAATCAGCCCCAGCATTTT
-	-	TRBV5-1	TRBJ1-2	CASSFEGYRGYTF	TGCGCCAGCAGCTTCGAGGGGTATAGAGGCTACACCTTC
TRBD1	-	TRBV7-2	TRBJ2-3	CASSLTGEDTQYF	TGTGCCAGCAGCTTAACAGGGGAAGATACGCAGTATTTT
-	-	TRBV6-5	TRBJ2-7	CASSWAGQGPYEQYF	TGTGCCAGCAGTTGGGCGGGTCAGGGTCCCTACGAGCAGTACTTC
-	-	TRBV7-9	TRBJ2-7	CASSLVSSYEQYF	TGTGCCAGCAGCTTGGTCAGCTCCTACGAGCAGTACTTC
-	-	TRBV9	TRBJ2-2	CASSVQGNTGELFF	TGTGCCAGCAGCGTACAGGGGAACACCGGGGAGCTGTTTTTT
TRBD1	many	TRBV4-2	TRBJ2-7	CASSQLGQGKRDEQYF	TGTGCCAGCAGCCAGCTTGGACAGGGGAAAAGGGACGAGCAGTACTTC
TRBD1	-	TRBV28	TRBJ2-2	CASSRRDRAGELFF	TGTGCCAGCAGCCGCCGGGACAGGGCCGGGGAGCTGTTTTTT
TRBD2	-	TRBV9	TRBJ2-1	CASSVEGLPYNEQFF	TGTGCCAGCAGCGTAGAGGGACTACCTTACAATGAGCAGTTCTTC
TRBD1	-	TRBV24-1	TRBJ2-5	CATSDQDRGGETQYF	TGTGCCACCAGTGATCAGGACAGGGGTGGAGAGACCCAGTACTTC
TRBD1	-	TRBV5-4	TRBJ1-6	CASSGGQGFSPLHF	TGTGCCAGCAGCGGGGGACAGGGCTTTTCACCCCTCCACTTT
TRBD1	-	TRBV19	TRBJ1-1	CASSIGDRLTEAFF	TGTGCCAGTAGTATTGGGGACAGGCTCACTGAAGCTTTCTTT
-	few	TRBV27	TRBJ1-5	CASSSRPLQNQPQHF	TGTGCCAGCAGTTCCCGCCCACTCCAAAATCAGCCCCAGCATTTT
TRBD2	-	TRBV6-5	TRBJ2-2	CASRGTSGKVGELFF	TGTGCCAGCAGAGGGACTAGCGGGAAAGTCGGGGAGCTGTTTTTT
TRBD2	-	TRBV24-1	TRBJ2-7	CATSWGGLEQYF	TGTGCCACCAGTTGGGGGGGACTCGAGCAGTACTTC
-	-	TRBV18	TRBJ1-4	CASSPPLTANEKLFF	TGTGCCAGCTCACCACCGTTGACGGCTAATGAAAAACTGTTTTTT
TRBD2	-	TRBV11-3	TRBJ2-1	CASSPRTSFINEQFF	TGTGCCAGCAGCCCCAGGACTAGTTTTATCAATGAGCAGTTCTTC
-	-	TRBV29-1	TRBJ2-2	CSVEDGSTTGELFF	TGCAGCGTTGAGGACGGGTCAACAACCGGGGAGCTGTTTTTT
TRBD1	many	TRBV5-4	TRBJ1-2	CASSSVPGQGRVGYTF	TGTGCCAGCAGTTCCGTCCCGGGACAGGGGCGGGTTGGCTACACCTTC
TRBD2	-	TRBV10-3	TRBJ2-4	CAISELGTSGSPGRKNIQYF	TGTGCCATCAGTGAGCTAGGGACTAGCGGGAGTCCCGGACGGAAAAACATTCAGTACTTC
-	-	TRBV28	TRBJ1-4	CASSPPRGTREKLFF	TGTGCCAGCAGCCCACCGAGGGGTACTAGAGAAAAACTGTTTTTT
TRBD1	-	TRBV4-3	TRBJ2-6	CASSQANRGPGANVLTF	TGCGCCAGCAGCCAGGCAAACAGGGGGCCTGGGGCCAACGTCCTGACTTTC
-	-	TRBV7-2	TRBJ2-5	CASTRETETRETQYF	TGTGCCAGCACTAGGGAGACCGAAACTCGGGAGACCCAGTACTTC
-	-	TRBV7-2	TRBJ1-5	CASSFGNQPQHF	TGTGCCAGCAGCTTTGGCAATCAGCCCCAGCATTTT
-	once	TRBV6-5	TRBJ1-4	CASTYSGATNEKLFF	TGTGCCAGCACCTATTCAGGGGCGACTAATGAAAAACTGTTTTTT
-	-	TRBV6-5	TRBJ1-1	CASSIGTIMNTEAFF	TGTGCCAGCAGTATTGGGACAATCATGAACACTGAAGCTTTCTTT
-	-	TRBV19	TRBJ1-1	CASLGLASTEAFF	TGTGCCAGTTTGGGCCTGGCGAGCACTGAAGCTTTCTTT
-	-	TRBV12-1	TRBJ1-3	CASSLDRGPMGTDEWTIYF	TGTGCCAGCAGCCTCGACCGCGGCCCCATGGGGACCGACGAATGGACCATATATTTT
-	-	TRBV3-1/TRBV3-2	TRBJ2-4	CASSQDQLQNWYF	TGTGCCAGCAGCCAAGATCAACTACAGAACTGGTACTTC
-	-	TRBV5-1	TRBJ1-1	CASSLGGTTNTEAFF	TGCGCCAGCAGCTTGGGCGGGACGACGAACACTGAAGCTTTCTTT
-	-	TRBV15	TRBJ2-1	CATSRTQANEQFF	TGTGCCACCAGCAGGACACAGGCGAATGAGCAGTTCTTC
-	-	TRBV9	TRBJ1-2	CASSVASGTRMGYTF	TGTGCCAGCAGCGTAGCTTCCGGGACACGGATGGGCTACACCTTC
TRBD1	-	TRBV6-2/TRBV6-3	TRBJ1-3	CASSLGTGGNTIYF	TGTGCCAGCAGTCTCGGGACAGGAGGAAACACCATATATTTT
-	-	TRBV20-1	TRBJ2-7	CSASRVYEQYF	TGCAGTGCTAGCAGGGTCTACGAGCAGTACTTC
TRBD1	-	TRBV29-1	TRBJ2-5	CSVTLTGVYETQYF	TGCAGCGTGACCCTGACAGGGGTGTATGAGACCCAGTACTTC
-	-	TRBV29-1	TRBJ1-1	CSVVDGVNTEAFF	TGCAGCGTTGTAGATGGGGTAAACACTGAAGCTTTCTTT
TRBD1	-	TRBV23-1	TRBJ1-3	CASSQGTAFIPSGNTIYF	TGCGCCAGCAGTCAAGGGACAGCCTTCATACCCTCTGGAAACACCATATATTTT
-	few	TRBV18	TRBJ2-3	CASSPLQGDTQYF	TGTGCCAGCTCACCACTACAGGGAGATACGCAGTATTTT
TRBD2	-	TRBV7-2	TRBJ2-5	CASRFSGGAGAGETQYF	TGTGCCAGCAGATTTAGTGGGGGAGCGGGGGCCGGGGAGACCCAGTACTTC